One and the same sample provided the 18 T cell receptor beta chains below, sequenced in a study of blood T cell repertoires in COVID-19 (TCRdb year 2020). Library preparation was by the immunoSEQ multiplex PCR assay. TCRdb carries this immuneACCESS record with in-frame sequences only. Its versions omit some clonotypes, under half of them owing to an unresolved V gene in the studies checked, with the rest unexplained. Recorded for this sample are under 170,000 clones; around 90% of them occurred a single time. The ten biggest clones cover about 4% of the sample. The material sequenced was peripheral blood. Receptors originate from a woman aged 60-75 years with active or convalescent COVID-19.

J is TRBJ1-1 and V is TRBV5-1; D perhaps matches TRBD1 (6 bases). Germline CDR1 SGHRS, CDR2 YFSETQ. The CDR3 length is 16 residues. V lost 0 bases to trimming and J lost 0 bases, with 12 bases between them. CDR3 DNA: TGCGCCAGCAGCTTGGCCGGGGGGCTGGTGAACACTGAAGCTTTCTTT. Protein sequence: CASSLAGGLVNTEAFF.

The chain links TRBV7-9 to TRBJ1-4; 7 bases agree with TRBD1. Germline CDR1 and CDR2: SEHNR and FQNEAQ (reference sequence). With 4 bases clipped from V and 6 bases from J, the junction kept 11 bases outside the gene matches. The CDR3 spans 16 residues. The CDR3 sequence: CASSSKQGFWDEKLFF. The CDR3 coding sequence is TGTGCCAGCAGCTCGAAACAGGGGTTTTGGGATGAAAAACTGTTTTTT.

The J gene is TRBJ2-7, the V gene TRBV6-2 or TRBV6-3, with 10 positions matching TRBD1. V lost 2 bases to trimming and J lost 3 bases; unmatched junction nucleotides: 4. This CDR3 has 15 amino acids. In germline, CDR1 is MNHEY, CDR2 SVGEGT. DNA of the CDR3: TGTGCCAGCAGTTACCCCTGGGACAGGGGCTACGAGCAGTACTTC. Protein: CASSYPWDRGYEQYF.

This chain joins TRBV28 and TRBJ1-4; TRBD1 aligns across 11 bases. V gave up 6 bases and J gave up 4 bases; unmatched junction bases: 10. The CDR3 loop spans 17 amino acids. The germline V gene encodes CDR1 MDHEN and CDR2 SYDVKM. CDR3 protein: CASSSGQGARSNEKLFF. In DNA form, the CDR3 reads TGTGCCAGCAGCTCAGGACAGGGGGCGCGGAGTAATGAAAAACTGTTTTTT. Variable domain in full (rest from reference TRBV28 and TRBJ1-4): DVKVTQSSRYLVKRTGEKVFLECVQDMDHENMFWYRQDPGLGLRLIYFSYDVKMKEKGDIPEGYSVSREKKERFSLILESASTNQTSMYLCASSSGQGARSNEKLFFGSGTQLSVL.

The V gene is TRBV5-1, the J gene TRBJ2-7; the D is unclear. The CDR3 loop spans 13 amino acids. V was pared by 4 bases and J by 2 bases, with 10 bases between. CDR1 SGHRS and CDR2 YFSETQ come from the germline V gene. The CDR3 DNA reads TGCGCCAGCAGCCCTAGTGATCCCTACGAGCAGTACTTC. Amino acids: CASSPSDPYEQYF.

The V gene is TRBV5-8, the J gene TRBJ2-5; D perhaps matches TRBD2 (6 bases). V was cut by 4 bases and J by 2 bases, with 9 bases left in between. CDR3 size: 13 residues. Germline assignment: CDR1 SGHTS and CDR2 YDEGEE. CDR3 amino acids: CASSRGFQETQYF. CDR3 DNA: TGTGCCAGCAGCCGGGGGTTTCAAGAGACCCAGTACTTC.

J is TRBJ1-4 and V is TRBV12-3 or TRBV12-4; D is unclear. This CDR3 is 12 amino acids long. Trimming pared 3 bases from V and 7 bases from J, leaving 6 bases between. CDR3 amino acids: CASSFTGEKLFF. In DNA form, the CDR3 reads TGTGCCAGCAGTTTTACGGGTGAAAAACTGTTTTTT.

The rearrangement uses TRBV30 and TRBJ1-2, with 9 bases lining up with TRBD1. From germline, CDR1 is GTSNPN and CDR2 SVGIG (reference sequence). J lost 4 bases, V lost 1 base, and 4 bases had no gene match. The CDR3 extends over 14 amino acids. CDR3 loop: CAWSDRGHGYGYTF. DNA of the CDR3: TGTGCCTGGAGTGACAGGGGGCATGGCTATGGCTACACCTTC.

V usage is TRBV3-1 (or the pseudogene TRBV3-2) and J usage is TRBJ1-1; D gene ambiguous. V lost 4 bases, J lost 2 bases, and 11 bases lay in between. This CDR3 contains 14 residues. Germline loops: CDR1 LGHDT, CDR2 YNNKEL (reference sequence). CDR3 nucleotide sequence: TGTGCCAGCAGCCGACTCGGGATTAACACTGAAGCTTTCTTT. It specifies CASSRLGINTEAFF.

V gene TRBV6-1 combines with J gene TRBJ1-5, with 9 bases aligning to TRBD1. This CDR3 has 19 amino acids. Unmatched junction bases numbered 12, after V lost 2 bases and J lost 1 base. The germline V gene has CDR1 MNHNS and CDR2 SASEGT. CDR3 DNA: TGTGCCAGCAGTGAACATCGGGGACAGGGTCTGATCAGCAATCAGCCCCAGCATTTT. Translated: CASSEHRGQGLISNQPQHF.

In DNA, the CDR3 is TGTGCCAGCAGCTTAAATCTAGCGGGGAAAACAGATACGCAGTATTTT. Translating it yields CASSLNLAGKTDTQYF. This chain links TRBV7-3 with TRBJ2-3, with 9 bases fitting TRBD2. The germline CDR1 and CDR2 sequences are SGHTA and FQGTGA. There are 16 residues in the CDR3. Trimming removed 1 base from V and 3 bases from J; junction bases left unmatched: 5. The full variable domain, in which reference TRBV7-3 and TRBJ2-3 provide the parts outside the CDR3, is GAGVSQTPSNKVTEKGKYVELRCDPISGHTALYWYRQSLGQGPEFLIYFQGTGAADDSGLPNDRFFAVRPEGSVSTLKIQRTERGDSAVYLCASSLNLAGKTDTQYFGPGTRLTVL.

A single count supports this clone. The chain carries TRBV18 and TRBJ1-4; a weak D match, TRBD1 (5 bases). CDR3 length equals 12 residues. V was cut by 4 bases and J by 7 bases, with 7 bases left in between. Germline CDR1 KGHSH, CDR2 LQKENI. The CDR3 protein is CASSLRVEKLFF. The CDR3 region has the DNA TGTGCCAGCTCACTCAGGGTTGAAAAACTGTTTTTT.

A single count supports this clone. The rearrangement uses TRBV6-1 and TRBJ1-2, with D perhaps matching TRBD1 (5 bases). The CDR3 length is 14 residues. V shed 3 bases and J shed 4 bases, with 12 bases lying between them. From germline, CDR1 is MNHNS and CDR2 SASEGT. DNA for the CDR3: TGTGCCAGCAGTGAGTCCGGCGGGGGCTATGGCTACACCTTC. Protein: CASSESGGGYGYTF.

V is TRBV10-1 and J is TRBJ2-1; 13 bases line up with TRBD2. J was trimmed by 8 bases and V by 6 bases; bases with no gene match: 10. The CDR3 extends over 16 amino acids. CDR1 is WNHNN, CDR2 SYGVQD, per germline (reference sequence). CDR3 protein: CASRGNTSGGAYEQFF. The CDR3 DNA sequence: TGCGCCAGCAGGGGGAATACTAGCGGGGGGGCCTATGAGCAGTTCTTC.

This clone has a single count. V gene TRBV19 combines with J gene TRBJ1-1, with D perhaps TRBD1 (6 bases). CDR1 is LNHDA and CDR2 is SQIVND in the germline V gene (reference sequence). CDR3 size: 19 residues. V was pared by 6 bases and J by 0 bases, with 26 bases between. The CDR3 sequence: CASRPGPGHSPLMNTEAFF. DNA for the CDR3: TGTGCCAGTAGACCGGGCCCGGGACATTCCCCTCTCATGAACACTGAAGCTTTCTTT.

This chain's CDR3 is CATSDTGTGLEDTQYF. The CDR3 DNA reads as TGTGCCACCAGTGACACCGGGACTGGGTTGGAAGATACGCAGTATTTT. The chain links TRBV24-1 to TRBJ2-3, with a weak D call TRBD2 (6 bases). Germline-derived CDR1 and CDR2 are KGHDR and SFDVKD. This CDR3 is built from 16 residues. Trimming shortened V by 4 bases and J by 5 bases, and 18 bases separated the two germline ends.

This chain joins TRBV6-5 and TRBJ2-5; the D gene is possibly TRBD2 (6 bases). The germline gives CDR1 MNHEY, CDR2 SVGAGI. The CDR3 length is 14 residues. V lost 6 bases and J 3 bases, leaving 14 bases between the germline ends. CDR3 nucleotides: TGTGCCAGCAGCTCCATCGGCGGGGAAGAGACCCAGTACTTC. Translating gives CASSSIGGEETQYF.

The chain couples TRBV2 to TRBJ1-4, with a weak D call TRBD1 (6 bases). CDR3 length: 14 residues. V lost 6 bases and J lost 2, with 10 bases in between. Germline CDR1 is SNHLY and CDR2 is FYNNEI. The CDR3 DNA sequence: TGTGCCAGCAGACAGGGTGAGACTAATGAAAAACTGTTTTTT. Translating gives CASRQGETNEKLFF.